This TCR beta chain appears in the sequencing data of a study of spatial heterogeneity in lung cancer. Time point described: sample taken at primary tumor resection. The input material, whole RNA from tumor, nontumor lung or frozen PBMC, was sequenced unsorted. TCRdb re-analysed the 5' RACE reads in MiXCR, keeping a single row per CDR3 protein. In the table there are 85,000 to 100,000 distinct CDR3 sequences, about 12% of which are singletons. V was clipped by 8 bases and J by 1 base, with 9 bases between them. This CDR3 region has 13 residues. Germline CDR1 and CDR2: SGHTA and FQGNSA. Specimen: PBMCs, collected at surgery. This chain joins TRBV7-2 and TRBJ1-5; D ambiguous. The sequence came from a male donor with early-stage non-small cell lung cancer. The DNA of the CDR3 is TGTGCCAGCTCCCGAGGGAGCAATCAGCCCCAGCATTTT. This encodes CASSRGSNQPQHF.